The clone carrying this T cell receptor (beta chain) was detected ten times or more. The data were obtained in a study of metastatic and nonmetastatic thyroid tumors. Every patient underwent thyroid surgery untreated. The length of the CDR3 is 15 residues. V was pared by 5 bases and J by 6 bases, with 5 bases of the junction left unmatched. CDR1 and CDR2 from the germline V gene are SGHAT and FQDESV (reference sequence). Using MiXCR, TCRdb reanalyzed the PCR reads. The sample holds 22,000 or so clones; approximately 11% are singletons and the top ten take 25% to 30%. This TCR came from a female donor with papillary thyroid cancer or a benign thyroid nodule (not recorded which). Some clones in this sample may be carry-over from other donors' samples. The J gene is TRBJ2-2, the V gene TRBV11-1; 11 positions match TRBD1. Sequences were obtained from blood. DNA for the CDR3: TGTGCCAGCAGCCGCGGGACAGGGGGATCCGGGGAGCTGTTTTTT. Its translation: CASSRGTGGSGELFF. The full variable domain, rest sourced from reference TRBV11-1 and TRBJ2-2, is EAEVAQSPRYKITEKSQAVAFWCDPISGHATLYWYRQILGQGPELLVQFQDESVVDDSQLPKDRFSAERLKGVDSTLKIQPAELGDSAMYLCASSRGTGGSGELFFGEGSRLTVL.